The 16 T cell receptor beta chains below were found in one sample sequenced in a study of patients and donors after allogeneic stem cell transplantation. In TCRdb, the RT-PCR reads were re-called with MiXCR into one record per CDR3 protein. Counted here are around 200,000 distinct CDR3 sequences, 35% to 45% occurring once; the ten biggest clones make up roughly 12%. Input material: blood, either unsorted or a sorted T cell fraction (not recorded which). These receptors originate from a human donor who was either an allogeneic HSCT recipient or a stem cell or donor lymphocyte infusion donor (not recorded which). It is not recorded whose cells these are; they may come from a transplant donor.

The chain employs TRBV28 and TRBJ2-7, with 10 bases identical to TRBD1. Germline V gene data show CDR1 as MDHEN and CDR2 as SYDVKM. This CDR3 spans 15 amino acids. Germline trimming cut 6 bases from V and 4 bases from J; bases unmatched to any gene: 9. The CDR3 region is CASRYRDRGGYEQYF. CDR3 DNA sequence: TGTGCCAGCAGGTACCGGGACAGGGGAGGTTACGAGCAGTACTTC.

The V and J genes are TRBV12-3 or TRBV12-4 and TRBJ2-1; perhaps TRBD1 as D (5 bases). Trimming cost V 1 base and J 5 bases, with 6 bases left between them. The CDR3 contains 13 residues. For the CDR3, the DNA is TGTGCCAGCAGTTTAGGGACAAACAATGAGCAGTTCTTC. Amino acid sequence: CASSLGTNNEQFF.

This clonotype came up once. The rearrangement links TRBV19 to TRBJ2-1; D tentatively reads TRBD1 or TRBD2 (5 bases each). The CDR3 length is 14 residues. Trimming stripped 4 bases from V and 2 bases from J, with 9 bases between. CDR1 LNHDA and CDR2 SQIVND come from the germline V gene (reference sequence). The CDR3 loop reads CASSTGTTYNEQFF. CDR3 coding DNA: TGTGCCAGTAGTACGGGGACGACCTACAATGAGCAGTTCTTC.

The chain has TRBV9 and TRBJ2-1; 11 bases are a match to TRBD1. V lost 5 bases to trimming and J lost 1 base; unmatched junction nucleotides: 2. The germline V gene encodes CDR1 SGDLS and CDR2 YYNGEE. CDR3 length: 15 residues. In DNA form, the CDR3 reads TGTGCCAGCAGTGGGACAGGGGGATCCTACAATGAGCAGTTCTTC. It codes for CASSGTGGSYNEQFF.

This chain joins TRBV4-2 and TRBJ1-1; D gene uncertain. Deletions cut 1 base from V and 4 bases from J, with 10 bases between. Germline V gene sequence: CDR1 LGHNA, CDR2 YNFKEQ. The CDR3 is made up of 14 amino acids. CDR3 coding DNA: TGTGCCAGCAGCCAAGGACCGGAGGCCACTGAAGCTTTCTTT. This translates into CASSQGPEATEAFF.

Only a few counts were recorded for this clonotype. CDR3 DNA: TGTGCCAGCAGTGGAGATGAAAAACTGTTTTTT. Protein product: CASSGDEKLFF. The J gene is TRBJ1-4, the V gene TRBV2; D ambiguous. This CDR3 is 11 amino acids long. Germline assignment: CDR1 SNHLY and CDR2 FYNNEI. The ends were cut back, 4 bases at V and 6 bases at J, with 3 bases in the middle. Filled out from reference TRBV2 and TRBJ1-4, the complete variable domain reads EPEVTQTPSHQVTQMGQEVILRCVPISNHLYFYWYRQILGQKVEFLVSFYNNEISEKSEIFDDQFSVERPDGSNFTLKIRSTKLEDSAMYFCASSGDEKLFFGSGTQLSVL.

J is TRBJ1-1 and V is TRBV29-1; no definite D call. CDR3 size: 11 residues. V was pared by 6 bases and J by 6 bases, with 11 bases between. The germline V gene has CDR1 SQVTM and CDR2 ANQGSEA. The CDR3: CSVAYPPEAFF. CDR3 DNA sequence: TGCAGCGTCGCTTATCCTCCTGAAGCTTTCTTT.

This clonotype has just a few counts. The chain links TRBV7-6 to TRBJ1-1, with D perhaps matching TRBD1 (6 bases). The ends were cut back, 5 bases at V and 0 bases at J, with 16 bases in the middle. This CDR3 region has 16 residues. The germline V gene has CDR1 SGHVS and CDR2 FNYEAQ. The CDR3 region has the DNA TGTGCCAGCAGCCGAGAAGGGGGATCCATGAACACTGAAGCTTTCTTT. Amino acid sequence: CASSREGGSMNTEAFF.

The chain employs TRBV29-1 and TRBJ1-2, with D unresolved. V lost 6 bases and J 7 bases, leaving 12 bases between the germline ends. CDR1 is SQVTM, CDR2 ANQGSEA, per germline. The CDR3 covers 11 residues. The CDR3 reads CSVGMSAGYTF. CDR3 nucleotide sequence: TGCAGCGTGGGGATGTCTGCTGGCTACACCTTC.

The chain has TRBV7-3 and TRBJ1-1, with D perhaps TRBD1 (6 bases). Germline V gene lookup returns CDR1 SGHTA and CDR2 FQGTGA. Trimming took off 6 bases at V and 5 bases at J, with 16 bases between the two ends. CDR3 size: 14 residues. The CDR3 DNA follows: TGTGCCAGCAGACGGACAGCCGATCGGACTGAAGCTTTCTTT. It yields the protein CASRRTADRTEAFF.

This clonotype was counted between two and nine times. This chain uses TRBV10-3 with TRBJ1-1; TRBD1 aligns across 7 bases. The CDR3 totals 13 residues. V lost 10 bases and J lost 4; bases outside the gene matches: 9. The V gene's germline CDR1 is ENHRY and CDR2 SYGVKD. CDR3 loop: CASNRGAGTEAFF. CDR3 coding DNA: TGTGCCAGTAACAGGGGCGCAGGCACTGAAGCTTTCTTT.

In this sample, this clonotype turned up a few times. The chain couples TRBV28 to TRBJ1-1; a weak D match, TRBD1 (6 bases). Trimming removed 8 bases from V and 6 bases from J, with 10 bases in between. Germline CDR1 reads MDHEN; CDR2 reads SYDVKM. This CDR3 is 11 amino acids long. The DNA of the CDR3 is TGTGCCAGCGGAGAGGGGGCTGAAGCTTTCTTT. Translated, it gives CASGEGAEAFF.

The CDR3 loop reads CASSYPGQGIRYNSPLHF. CDR3 coding DNA: TGTGCCAGCAGCTATCCGGGACAGGGGATTCGGTATAATTCACCCCTCCACTTT. The V call is TRBV7-8, the J call TRBJ1-6; 10 nucleotides line up with TRBD1. The CDR3 is made up of 18 amino acids. Germline trimming cut 4 bases from V and 4 bases from J; bases unmatched to any gene: 10. Germline V gene data show CDR1 as SGHVS and CDR2 as FQNEAQ.

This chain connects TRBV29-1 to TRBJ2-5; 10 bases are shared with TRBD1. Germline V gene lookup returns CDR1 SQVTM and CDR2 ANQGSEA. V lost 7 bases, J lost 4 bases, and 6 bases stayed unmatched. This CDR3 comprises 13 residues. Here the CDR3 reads CSAGRDRGETQYF. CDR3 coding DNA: TGCAGCGCCGGTAGGGACAGGGGAGAGACCCAGTACTTC. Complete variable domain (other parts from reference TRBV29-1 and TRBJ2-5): SAVISQKPSRDICQRGTSLTIQCQVDSQVTMMFWYRQQPGQSLTLIATANQGSEATYESGFVIDKFPISRPNLTFSTLTVSNMSPEDSSIYLCSAGRDRGETQYFGPGTRLLVL.

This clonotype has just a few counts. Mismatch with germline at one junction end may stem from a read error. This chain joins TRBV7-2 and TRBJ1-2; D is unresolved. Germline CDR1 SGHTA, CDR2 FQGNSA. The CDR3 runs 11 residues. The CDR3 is CASSLVWEWAF. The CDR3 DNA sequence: TGTGCCAGCAGCTTAGTCTGGGAATGGGCCTTC.

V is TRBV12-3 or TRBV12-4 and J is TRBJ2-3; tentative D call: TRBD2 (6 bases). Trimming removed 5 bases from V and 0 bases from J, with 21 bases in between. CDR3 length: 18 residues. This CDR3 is CASSPPGLPSSSTDTQYF. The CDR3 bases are TGTGCCAGCAGTCCCCCGGGACTGCCCTCCTCGAGCACAGATACGCAGTATTTT.